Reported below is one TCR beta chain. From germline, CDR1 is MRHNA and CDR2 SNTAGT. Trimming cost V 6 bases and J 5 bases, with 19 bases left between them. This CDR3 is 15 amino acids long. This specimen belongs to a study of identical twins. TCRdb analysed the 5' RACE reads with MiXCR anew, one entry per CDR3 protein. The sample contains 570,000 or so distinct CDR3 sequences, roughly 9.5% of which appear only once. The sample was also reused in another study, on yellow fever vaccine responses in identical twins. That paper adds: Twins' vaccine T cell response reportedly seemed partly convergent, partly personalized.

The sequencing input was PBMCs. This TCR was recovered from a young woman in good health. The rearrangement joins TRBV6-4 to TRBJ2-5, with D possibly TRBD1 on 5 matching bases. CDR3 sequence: CASSPQPGALETQYF. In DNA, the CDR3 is TGTGCCAGCAGCCCTCAACCTGGGGCTTTGGAGACCCAGTACTTC.